These T cell receptor beta chains were read from a single sample in a study of T cell responses to AZD1222 COVID-19 vaccine. Assay used: immunoSEQ multiplex PCR; TCRdb lists only in-frame clones, some missing. The table includes more than 100,000 clones, roughly 84% detected once. Specimen: peripheral blood, collected on day 0 of AZD1222 vaccination. The receptor source for this set is an adult in good health. Each CDR3 is given without its conserved first and last residue.

j_call: TRBJ2-6; v_call: TRBV10-3; cdr3_aa: AIGASSGANVLT
j_call: TRBJ2-7; v_call: TRBV7-2; cdr3_aa: ASSNGLAGYEQY
j_call: TRBJ1-1; v_call: TRBV6-1; cdr3_aa: ASSEGFGTEAF
j_call: TRBJ2-1; v_call: TRBV5-1; cdr3_aa: ASSLDPGVNEQF
j_call: TRBJ2-2; v_call: TRBV12-5; cdr3_aa: ASGLSAGTGELF
j_call: TRBJ1-6; v_call: TRBV19; cdr3_aa: ASSFGDSPLH
j_call: TRBJ1-1; v_call: TRBV5-1; cdr3_aa: ASSGDRDTRAF
j_call: TRBJ2-2; v_call: TRBV5-1; cdr3_aa: ASSSWTSGGTGELF
j_call: TRBJ2-1; v_call: TRBV4-2; cdr3_aa: ASSQGPNLSYNEQF
j_call: TRBJ1-5; v_call: TRBV7-2; cdr3_aa: ASSLAKLTTGDRRNQPQH
j_call: TRBJ1-1; v_call: TRBV7-9; cdr3_aa: ASSRSSRGTEAF
j_call: TRBJ2-3; v_call: TRBV6-6; cdr3_aa: ASSYDRSTDTQY
j_call: TRBJ1-2; v_call: TRBV10-3; cdr3_aa: AIRDTGTGHSYGYT
j_call: TRBJ1-2; v_call: TRBV3-1/TRBV3-2; cdr3_aa: ASSQEGQGFT
j_call: TRBJ1-1; v_call: TRBV7-9; cdr3_aa: ASSLAGSRSEEF
j_call: TRBJ2-5; v_call: TRBV7-9; cdr3_aa: ASSKDRGHSETQY
j_call: TRBJ2-7; v_call: TRBV2; cdr3_aa: ASSELRFPSYEQY
j_call: TRBJ1-1; v_call: TRBV5-8; cdr3_aa: ASSLAPTVFSEAF
j_call: TRBJ1-1; v_call: TRBV3-1/TRBV3-2; cdr3_aa: ASRRQENTEAF
j_call: TRBJ2-7; v_call: TRBV4-1; cdr3_aa: ASSQEHRASEQY
j_call: TRBJ2-5; v_call: TRBV24-1; cdr3_aa: ATSDLQYTGGSETQY
j_call: TRBJ2-3; v_call: TRBV5-1; cdr3_aa: ASSLPGGNTDTQY
j_call: TRBJ2-7; v_call: TRBV19; cdr3_aa: ATKGTSGGAYEQY
j_call: TRBJ1-3; v_call: TRBV3-1/TRBV3-2; cdr3_aa: ASSQEGTSGNTIY
j_call: TRBJ2-7; v_call: TRBV2; cdr3_aa: ASSADRAAYEQY
j_call: TRBJ2-3; v_call: TRBV18; cdr3_aa: ASSPTESTDTQY
j_call: TRBJ1-2; v_call: TRBV4-1; cdr3_aa: ASSQGDRGWYGYT
j_call: TRBJ2-3; v_call: TRBV4-3; cdr3_aa: ASSQAGTDTQY
j_call: TRBJ1-1; v_call: TRBV12-3/TRBV12-4; cdr3_aa: ASRWDRGTEAF
j_call: TRBJ2-5; v_call: TRBV5-6; cdr3_aa: ASSFIETGRETQY
j_call: TRBJ2-2; v_call: TRBV6-5; cdr3_aa: ASRTGANTGELF
j_call: TRBJ1-2; v_call: TRBV12-3/TRBV12-4; cdr3_aa: ASSLSAGYT
j_call: TRBJ1-5; v_call: TRBV9; cdr3_aa: ASSVAGGNQPQH
j_call: TRBJ1-1; v_call: TRBV7-2; cdr3_aa: ASSLAIQRDPLRELETEAF
j_call: TRBJ1-2; v_call: TRBV6-7; cdr3_aa: ASFPRGGRKLYGYT
j_call: TRBJ1-2; v_call: TRBV12-5; cdr3_aa: ASGTQTGYGYT
j_call: TRBJ1-2; v_call: TRBV7-9; cdr3_aa: ASSLGGTGGYGYT
j_call: TRBJ1-1; v_call: TRBV10-2; cdr3_aa: ASSKGSTEAF
j_call: TRBJ2-7; v_call: TRBV6-5; cdr3_aa: ASSPRDKFYEQY
j_call: TRBJ1-4; v_call: TRBV7-9; cdr3_aa: ASSLVEGNEKLF
j_call: TRBJ1-1; v_call: TRBV7-9; cdr3_aa: ALQRTGAEAF
j_call: TRBJ1-1; v_call: TRBV3-1/TRBV3-2; cdr3_aa: ASSPYGIRGMNTEAF
j_call: TRBJ2-1; v_call: TRBV19; cdr3_aa: ASSIEAGARDDEQF
j_call: TRBJ1-2; v_call: TRBV3-1/TRBV3-2; cdr3_aa: ASSQDPGPVYGYT
j_call: TRBJ1-2; v_call: TRBV4-1; cdr3_aa: ASSQERSADYGYT
j_call: TRBJ2-2; v_call: TRBV6-5; cdr3_aa: ASSYWDTGELF
j_call: TRBJ1-2; v_call: TRBV29-1; cdr3_aa: SGRDRVAGYT